The rows below give T cell receptor beta chains drawn from one sample of a study of blood T cells in healthy people across ages. TCRdb fed the 5' RACE reads into MiXCR, producing one record per CDR3 protein. The table has 750,000 to 950,000 distinct CDR3 sequences, roughly 25% seen once. This same sample was also taken into another study, of T cells of mothers and their children.

Sequenced: blood. Source of these receptors: a boy between 5 and 17 years old in good health. The CDR3 runs from the conserved cysteine through the conserved F or W. A D gene is named only where the DNA matches it firmly. Only some rows state a clone size, as once, few, many or a class for expanded clones.

j_call clone_size v_call d_call cdr3_nt cdr3_aa
TRBJ2-1 . TRBV28 . TGTGCCAGCAGTGATCCGTTCTGGGATGAGCAGTTCTTC CASSDPFWDEQFF
TRBJ2-1 . TRBV7-6 TRBD2 TGTGCCAGCAGCCCCCGGGGGGGATTGGGCAATGAGCAGTTCTTC CASSPRGGLGNEQFF
TRBJ2-1 . TRBV7-9 TRBD2 TGTGCCAGCAGTTATAGCGGGGGTTTCAATGAGCAGTTCTTC CASSYSGGFNEQFF
TRBJ2-2 few TRBV7-3 TRBD1 TGTGCCAGCAGTCGACAGGGGGGCACCGGGGAGCTGTTTTTT CASSRQGGTGELFF
TRBJ2-5 . TRBV7-8 . TGTGCCAGCAGCTTAGCACGGACCGAGGAGACCCAGTACTTC CASSLARTEETQYF
TRBJ2-7 . TRBV29-1 . TGCAGCGTTTTTCAGGGGGAGCAGTACTTC CSVFQGEQYF
TRBJ1-3 few TRBV6-5 . TGTGCCAGCAGTTACTCGTGGCCGCCTAGCTCTGGAAACACCATATATTTT CASSYSWPPSSGNTIYF
TRBJ2-1 . TRBV5-1 . TGCGCCAGCAGCTTTCGCCCGGGCTGGTACAATGAGCAGTTCTTC CASSFRPGWYNEQFF
TRBJ2-5 few TRBV9 . TGTGCCAGCAGCGACTTAAGGGAGACCCAGTACTTC CASSDLRETQYF
TRBJ2-1 few TRBV12-3/TRBV12-4 TRBD1 TGTGCCAGCAGTGACGGACAGGGGGGATTCCATGAGCAGTTCTTC CASSDGQGGFHEQFF
TRBJ1-4 . TRBV12-3/TRBV12-4 . TGTGCCAGCAGTTCTAACAGGGCCCCAAAGGAAAAACTGTTTTTT CASSSNRAPKEKLFF
TRBJ2-5 few TRBV3-1 TRBD2 TGTGCCAGCAGACTAGCGGAAGAGACCCAGTACTTC CASRLAEETQYF
TRBJ1-2 . TRBV29-1 . TGCAGCGTTCCCCCTTCCTATGGCTACACCTTC CSVPPSYGYTF
TRBJ1-1 . TRBV5-5 . TGTGCCAGCAGCCCGAGTTCCGGTTGGCACCGGAACACTGAAGCTTTCTTT CASSPSSGWHRNTEAFF
TRBJ1-6 few TRBV12-5 . TGTGCTAGTGGTTTGGTACTAGGGCAGGGACCTTCACCCCTCCACTTT CASGLVLGQGPSPLHF
TRBJ1-5 . TRBV20-1 . TGCAGTGCTAGGACCGACGAGGAACCGGGAGATCAGCCCCAGCATTTT CSARTDEEPGDQPQHF
TRBJ2-5 . TRBV5-1 . TGCGCCAGCAGCCTTCTCCCTGGGAAAGAGACCCAGTACTTC CASSLLPGKETQYF
TRBJ2-1 many TRBV20-1 TRBD2 TGCAGTGCTAGAAAACTAGCGGGGGGACTAAACAATGAGCAGTTCTTC CSARKLAGGLNNEQFF
TRBJ2-3 few TRBV11-2 . TGTGCCAGCAGCCCTTGGACAGGGCGGGGGGATACGCAGTATTTT CASSPWTGRGDTQYF
TRBJ1-2 . TRBV4-1 . TGCGCCAGCAGCCAGCCGGCGGGACTCAAAGGGGGCTACACCTTC CASSQPAGLKGGYTF
TRBJ1-5 few TRBV7-9 TRBD1 TGTGCCAGCAGCTTAGCCGCAGCCGGGACAGGGAAAGGGCAGCCCCAGCATTTT CASSLAAAGTGKGQPQHF
TRBJ2-5 . TRBV6-6 . TGTGCCAGCAGTTCCACCCGAGCGGCTCAAGAGACCCAGTACTTC CASSSTRAAQETQYF
TRBJ2-1 . TRBV2 TRBD2 TGTGCCAGCAGCCCCTCCGGGAGGGGAGAGCAGTTCTTC CASSPSGRGEQFF
TRBJ2-1 . TRBV13 TRBD2 TGTGCCAGCAGAAGAGCGGGGAAAGGCTCCTACAATGAGCAGTTCTTC CASRRAGKGSYNEQFF
TRBJ2-5 few TRBV12-3/TRBV12-4 . TGTGCCAGCAGTTTCGCAGAGGCCCAGTACTTC CASSFAEAQYF
TRBJ2-5 many TRBV10-3 . TGTGCCATCAGTGAGAACACCGACAGGACGAAGACCCAGTACTTC CAISENTDRTKTQYF
TRBJ2-5 . TRBV7-3 TRBD2 TGTGCCAGCAGCTTAACCGGTTACGGGGGGGCAGTGGAGACCCAGTACTTC CASSLTGYGGAVETQYF
TRBJ2-5 . TRBV7-9 . TGTGCCAGCAGCTTAGTCCCCAACAGGATTGACGAGACCCAGTACTTC CASSLVPNRIDETQYF
TRBJ2-7 . TRBV7-2 TRBD2 TGTGCCAGCAGCTTAAGTACTAGCGGGGGAGACTACGAGCAGTACTTC CASSLSTSGGDYEQYF
TRBJ2-5 . TRBV20-1 . TGCAGTGCTGAGAGACAGACAGAAGAGACCCAGTACTTC CSAERQTEETQYF
TRBJ2-3 few TRBV7-9 TRBD2 TGTGCCAGCAGCTTAACTAGCGGGGTCACAGATACGCAGTATTTT CASSLTSGVTDTQYF
TRBJ2-5 . TRBV24-1 . TGTGCCAGTATTCAATATGGAGGGCGAGAGACGCAGTACTTC CASIQYGGRETQYF
TRBJ2-4 few TRBV28 . TGTGCCAGCAGTCCCCCCGGGACCAAAAACATTCAGTACTTC CASSPPGTKNIQYF
TRBJ2-1 . TRBV2 TRBD1 TGTGCCAGGGGACAGGGGGCGGGTGAGCAGTTCTTC CARGQGAGEQFF
TRBJ2-5 . TRBV6-6 TRBD1 TGTGCCAGCAGGCGCTCCGGGACAGGTCTCCAAGAGACCCAGTACTTC CASRRSGTGLQETQYF
TRBJ2-5 few TRBV7-3 . TGTGCCAGCAGCTTAGGGCCGACGGAAAACGCGTACTTC CASSLGPTENAYF
TRBJ2-7 many TRBV12-3/TRBV12-4 . TGTGCCAGCAGTTCCAGCCGCGAGCAGTACTTC CASSSSREQYF
TRBJ2-1 . TRBV4-1 . TGCGCCAGCAGCCAAGATGCGCAGAGCTCCTACAATGAGCAGTTCTTC CASSQDAQSSYNEQFF
TRBJ1-5 few TRBV7-9 . TGTGCCAGCAGCATCGGAGGGGCAAGCAATCAGCCCCAGCATTTT CASSIGGASNQPQHF
TRBJ2-1 . TRBV28 TRBD1 TGTGCCAGCAGTTTTTGGGACAGGGAAAGAAGGAGGTCCTACAATGAGCAGTTCTTC CASSFWDRERRRSYNEQFF
TRBJ1-2 . TRBV9 . TGTGCCAGCAGCGTAGATGGAGGCTATGGCTACACCTTC CASSVDGGYGYTF
TRBJ2-7 . TRBV14 . TGTGCCAGCAGCCCACGGCGGGCCCACTACGAGCAGTACTTC CASSPRRAHYEQYF
TRBJ2-3 . TRBV20-1 TRBD2 TGCAGTGCTAGGGCCCGGCGGGGGGACCTCACAGATACGCAGTATTTT CSARARRGDLTDTQYF
TRBJ2-5 . TRBV2 TRBD2 TGTGCCCGCCGGAGCGGGGGGCTGCGGGAGACCCAGTACTTC CARRSGGLRETQYF
TRBJ2-3 . TRBV15 . TGTGCCACCAGCAGAGCCCGGGGCACTACGCAGTATTTT CATSRARGTTQYF
TRBJ2-7 . TRBV14 TRBD2 TGTGCCAGCAGCCAAGAGCCAGCGGGGTTCTACGAGCAGTACTTC CASSQEPAGFYEQYF
TRBJ2-5 few TRBV5-1 . TGCGCCAGCAGCCCTGTTTTTAGCGATCAAGAGACCCAGTACTTC CASSPVFSDQETQYF
TRBJ2-7 . TRBV20-1 TRBD1 TGCAGTGCTTACAGGGGGCCGGGCGAGCAGTACTTC CSAYRGPGEQYF
TRBJ2-5 . TRBV15 . TGTGCCACCAGCAGGCTGTACCAAGAGACCCAGTACTTC CATSRLYQETQYF
TRBJ1-2 . TRBV3-1 . TGTGCCAGCAGCCAAGTTGAACACCCGGATGGCTACACCTTC CASSQVEHPDGYTF
TRBJ2-4 . TRBV10-3 . TGTGCCATCAGTGAGGGGGCAGGGATTCTGGACAAAAACATTCAGTACTTC CAISEGAGILDKNIQYF
TRBJ2-4 . TRBV6-6 TRBD2 TGTGCCAGCAGCCTAGCGGGGGGGTTTAACATTCAGTACTTC CASSLAGGFNIQYF
TRBJ2-1 many TRBV7-8 TRBD1 TGTGCCAGCAGCCCCGGGACAGAGTACAATGAGCAGTTCTTC CASSPGTEYNEQFF
TRBJ2-1 few TRBV7-9 TRBD1 TGTGCCAGCAGCCGAGGACAGGGGAGCTCCTACAATGAGCAGTTCTTC CASSRGQGSSYNEQFF
TRBJ2-7 . TRBV7-9 . TGTGCCAGCAGCACCCTCCAGGGAGGATCCTACGAGCAGTACTTC CASSTLQGGSYEQYF
TRBJ1-2 few TRBV12-3/TRBV12-4 . TGTGCCAGCAGTTTTGCCAGGGCGGGCTACACCTTC CASSFARAGYTF
TRBJ2-7 . TRBV15 . TGTGCCACCAGCAGAGTACGGGACTCATACGAGCAGTACTTC CATSRVRDSYEQYF
TRBJ2-7 . TRBV7-2 . TGTGCCAGCAGCCCCCCGGTGGGACACGAGCAGTACTTC CASSPPVGHEQYF
TRBJ2-1 many TRBV5-1 . TGCGCCAGCAGCTTCCCGGGACGGAACAATGAGCAGTTCTTC CASSFPGRNNEQFF
TRBJ2-6 . TRBV7-9 . TGTGCCAGCAGCTTCTTGCGTGGACAGTCCCCCTCTGGGGCCAACGTCCTGACTTTC CASSFLRGQSPSGANVLTF